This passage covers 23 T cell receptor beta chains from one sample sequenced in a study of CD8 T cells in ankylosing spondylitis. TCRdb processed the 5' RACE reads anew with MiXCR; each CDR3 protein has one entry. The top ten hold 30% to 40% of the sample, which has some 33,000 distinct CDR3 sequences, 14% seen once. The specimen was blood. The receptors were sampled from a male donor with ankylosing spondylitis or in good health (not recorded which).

CDR3 loop: CASSSFTGTVLGINTEAFF. As DNA, the CDR3 is TGTGCCAGCTCAAGCTTCACCGGGACAGTATTGGGAATCAACACTGAAGCTTTCTTT. The J gene is TRBJ1-1, the V gene TRBV18; 7 nucleotides match TRBD1. The germline V gene has CDR1 KGHSH and CDR2 LQKENI. There are 19 residues in the CDR3. The V and J ends lost 5 bases and 2 bases, in that order; junction bases with no gene match: 20.

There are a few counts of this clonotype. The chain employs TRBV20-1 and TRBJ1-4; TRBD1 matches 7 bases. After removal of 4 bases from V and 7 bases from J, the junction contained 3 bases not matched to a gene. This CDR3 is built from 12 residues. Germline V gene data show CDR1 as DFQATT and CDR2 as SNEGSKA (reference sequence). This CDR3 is CSAKQGTEKLFF. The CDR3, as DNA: TGCAGTGCTAAACAGGGGACTGAAAAACTGTTTTTT.

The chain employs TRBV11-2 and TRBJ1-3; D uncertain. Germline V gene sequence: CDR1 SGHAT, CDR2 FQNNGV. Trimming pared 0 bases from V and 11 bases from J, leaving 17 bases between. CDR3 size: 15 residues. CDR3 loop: CASSLDRRQRSSIYF. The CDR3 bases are TGTGCCAGCAGCTTAGATCGGAGACAAAGAAGCTCCATATATTTT.

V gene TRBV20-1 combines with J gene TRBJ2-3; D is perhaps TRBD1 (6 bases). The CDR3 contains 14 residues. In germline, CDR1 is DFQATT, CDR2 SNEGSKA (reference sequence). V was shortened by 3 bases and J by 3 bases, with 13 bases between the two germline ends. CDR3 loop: CSASSQGATDTQYF. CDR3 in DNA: TGCAGTGCTAGCTCACAGGGTGCTACAGATACGCAGTATTTT.

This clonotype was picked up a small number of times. CDR3 sequence: CSVGRGQNRETQYF. The CDR3 DNA follows: TGCAGCGTTGGGCGGGGGCAAAACCGAGAGACCCAGTACTTC. The chain combines TRBV29-1 with TRBJ2-5; possible D gene TRBD2, 7 bases. Germline V CDR1 and CDR2: SQVTM, ANQGSEA. This CDR3 is 14 amino acids long. V was pared by 4 bases and J by 4 bases, with 16 bases between.

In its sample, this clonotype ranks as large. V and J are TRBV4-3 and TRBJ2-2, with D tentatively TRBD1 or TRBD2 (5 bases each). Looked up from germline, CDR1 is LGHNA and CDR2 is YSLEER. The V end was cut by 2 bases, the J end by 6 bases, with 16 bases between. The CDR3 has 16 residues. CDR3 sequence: CASSQSQRGDPGELFF. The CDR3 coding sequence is TGCGCCAGCAGCCAATCTCAGAGAGGGGATCCCGGGGAGCTGTTTTTT.

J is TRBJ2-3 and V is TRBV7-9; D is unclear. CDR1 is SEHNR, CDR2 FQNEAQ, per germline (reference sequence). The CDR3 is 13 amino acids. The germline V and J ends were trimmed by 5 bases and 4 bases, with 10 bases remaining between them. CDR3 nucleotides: TGTGCCAGCAGCCCTAAGTGGGCAGATACGCAGTATTTT. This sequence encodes CASSPKWADTQYF.

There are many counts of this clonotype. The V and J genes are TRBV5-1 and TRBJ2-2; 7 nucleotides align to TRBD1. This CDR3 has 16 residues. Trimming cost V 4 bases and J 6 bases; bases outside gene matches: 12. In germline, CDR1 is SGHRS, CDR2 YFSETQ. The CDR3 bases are TGCGCCAGCAGCAACTCCCCCTCCGGGACAGCCGGGGAGCTGTTTTTT. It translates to CASSNSPSGTAGELFF.

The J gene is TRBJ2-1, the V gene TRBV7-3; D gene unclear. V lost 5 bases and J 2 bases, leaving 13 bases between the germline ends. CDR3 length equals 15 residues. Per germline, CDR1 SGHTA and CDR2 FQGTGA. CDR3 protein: CASSLDHRAYNEQFF. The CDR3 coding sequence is TGTGCCAGCAGCCTGGACCATAGGGCCTACAATGAGCAGTTCTTC. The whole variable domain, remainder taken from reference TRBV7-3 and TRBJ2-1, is GAGVSQTPSNKVTEKGKYVELRCDPISGHTALYWYRQSLGQGPEFLIYFQGTGAADDSGLPNDRFFAVRPEGSVSTLKIQRTERGDSAVYLCASSLDHRAYNEQFFGPGTRLTVL.

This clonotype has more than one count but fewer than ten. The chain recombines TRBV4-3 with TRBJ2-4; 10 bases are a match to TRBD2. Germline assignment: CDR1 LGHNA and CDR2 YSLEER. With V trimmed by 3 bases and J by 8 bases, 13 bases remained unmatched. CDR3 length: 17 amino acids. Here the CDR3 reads CASSQRASGRGAHIQYF. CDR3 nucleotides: TGCGCCAGCAGCCAGCGGGCTAGCGGGAGAGGGGCACACATTCAGTACTTC.

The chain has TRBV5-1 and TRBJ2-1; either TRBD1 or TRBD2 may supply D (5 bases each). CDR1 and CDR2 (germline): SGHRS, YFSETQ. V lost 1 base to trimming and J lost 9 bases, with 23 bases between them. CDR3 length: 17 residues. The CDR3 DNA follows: TGCGCCAGCAGCTTGTTGGCAGGGAGAAACTGGGATGCTGAGCAGTTCTTC. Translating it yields CASSLLAGRNWDAEQFF.

The CDR3 region has the DNA TGTGCCAGCAGTTTACAGGGAAGGCATGAGCAGTTCTTC. Translated: CASSLQGRHEQFF. The chain carries TRBV28 and TRBJ2-1; D is perhaps TRBD1 (5 bases). The germline CDR1 and CDR2 sequences are MDHEN and SYDVKM. The CDR3 is made up of 13 amino acids. Trimming cost V 2 bases and J 8 bases, with 10 bases left between them.

The CDR3 DNA follows: TGTGCCAGCAGCTTTGGACACTCCACAGATACGCAGTATTTT. Protein product: CASSFGHSTDTQYF. This sequence joins TRBV11-1 and TRBJ2-3, with D possibly TRBD1 on 5 matching bases. This CDR3 is built from 14 residues. Germline CDR1 and CDR2: SGHAT and FQDESV (reference sequence). The ends were cut back, 3 bases at V and 2 bases at J, with 9 bases in the middle.

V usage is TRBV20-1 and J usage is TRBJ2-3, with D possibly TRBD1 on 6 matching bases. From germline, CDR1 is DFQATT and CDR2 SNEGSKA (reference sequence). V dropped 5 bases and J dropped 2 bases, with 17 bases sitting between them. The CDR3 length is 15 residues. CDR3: CSARRQEPLTDTQYF. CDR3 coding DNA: TGCAGTGCTCGCCGACAGGAACCACTCACAGATACGCAGTATTTT.

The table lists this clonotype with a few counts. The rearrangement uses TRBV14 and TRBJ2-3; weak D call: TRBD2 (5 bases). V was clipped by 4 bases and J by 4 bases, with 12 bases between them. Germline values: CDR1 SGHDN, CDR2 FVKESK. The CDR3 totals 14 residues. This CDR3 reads CASSPPQRADTQYF. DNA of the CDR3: TGTGCCAGCAGCCCCCCCCAGAGGGCAGATACGCAGTATTTT.

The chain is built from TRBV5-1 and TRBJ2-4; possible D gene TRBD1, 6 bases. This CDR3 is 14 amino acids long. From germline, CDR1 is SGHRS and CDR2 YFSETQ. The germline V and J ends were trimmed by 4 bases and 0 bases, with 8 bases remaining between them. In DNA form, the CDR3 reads TGCGCCAGCAGCCCACAGGGAGCCAAAAACATTCAGTACTTC. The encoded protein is CASSPQGAKNIQYF.

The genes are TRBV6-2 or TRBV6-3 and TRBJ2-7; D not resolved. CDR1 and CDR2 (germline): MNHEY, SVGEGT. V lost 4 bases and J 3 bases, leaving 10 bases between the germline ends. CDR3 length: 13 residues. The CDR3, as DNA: TGTGCCAGCAGTTCGCGTCAGAACTACGAGCAGTACTTC. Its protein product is CASSSRQNYEQYF.

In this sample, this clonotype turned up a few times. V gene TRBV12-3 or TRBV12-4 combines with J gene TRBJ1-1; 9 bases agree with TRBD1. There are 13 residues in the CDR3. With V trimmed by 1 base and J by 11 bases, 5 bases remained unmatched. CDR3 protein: CASSLDRGRSAFF. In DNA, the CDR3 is TGTGCCAGCAGTTTAGACAGGGGGCGTTCGGCTTTCTTT.

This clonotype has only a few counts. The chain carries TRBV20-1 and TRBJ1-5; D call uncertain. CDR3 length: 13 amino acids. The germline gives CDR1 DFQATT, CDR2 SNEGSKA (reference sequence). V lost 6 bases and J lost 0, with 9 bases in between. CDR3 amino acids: CSARPNSNQPQHF. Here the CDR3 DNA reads TGCAGTGCGAGACCTAATAGCAATCAGCCCCAGCATTTT.

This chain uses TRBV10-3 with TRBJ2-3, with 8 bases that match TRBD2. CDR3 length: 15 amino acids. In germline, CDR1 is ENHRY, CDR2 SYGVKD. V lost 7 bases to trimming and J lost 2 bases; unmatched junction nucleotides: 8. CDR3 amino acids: CAIKLTSDNTDTQYF. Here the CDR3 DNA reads TGTGCCATCAAATTGACTAGCGATAACACAGATACGCAGTATTTT.

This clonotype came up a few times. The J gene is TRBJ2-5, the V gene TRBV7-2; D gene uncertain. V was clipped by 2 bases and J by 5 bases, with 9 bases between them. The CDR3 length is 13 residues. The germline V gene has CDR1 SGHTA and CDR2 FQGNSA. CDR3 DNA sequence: TGTGCCAGCAGCTTACCGTACCGGGAGACCCAGTACTTC. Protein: CASSLPYRETQYF.

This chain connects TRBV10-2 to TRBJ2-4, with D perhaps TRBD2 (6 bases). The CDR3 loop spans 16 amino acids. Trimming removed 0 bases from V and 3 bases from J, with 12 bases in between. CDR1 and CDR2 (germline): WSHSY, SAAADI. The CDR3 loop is CASSESGGPLKNIQYF. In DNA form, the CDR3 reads TGCGCCAGCAGTGAGTCCGGGGGACCCCTCAAAAACATTCAGTACTTC.

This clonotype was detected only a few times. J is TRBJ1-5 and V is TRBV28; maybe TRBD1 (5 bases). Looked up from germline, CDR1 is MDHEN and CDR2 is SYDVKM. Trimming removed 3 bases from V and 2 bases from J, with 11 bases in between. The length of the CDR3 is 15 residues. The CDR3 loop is CASSLGVIGNQPQHF. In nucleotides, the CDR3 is TGTGCCAGCAGTTTGGGGGTGATAGGCAATCAGCCCCAGCATTTT.